A selection of T cell receptor beta chains follows, all from one sample in a study of shared clonotypes between healthy human individuals. This table comes from immunoSEQ multiplex PCR, and its TCRdb copy is limited to in-frame clones, with some not included. The profile shows 900,000 to 1,200,000 clones, around three quarters of them singletons. Sequencing input: memory CD4+ T cells from PBMCs. The receptors stem from a man aged 18 to 29 in good health. Some clones in this sample may be carry-over from other donors' samples. CDR3s include the opening cysteine and the closing phenylalanine or tryptophan. D genes are given only for firm matches. Some rows have no size entry. The others give once, few or many, or a class for an expanded clone.

d_call: .; clone_size: .; v_call: TRBV25-1; j_call: TRBJ1-3; cdr3_nt: TGTGCCAGCAGGGCTGTCTCTGGAAACACCATATATTTT; cdr3_aa: CASRAVSGNTIYF
d_call: TRBD2; clone_size: .; v_call: TRBV6-1; j_call: TRBJ2-3; cdr3_nt: TGTGCCAGCAGTGCTCGGACTAGCGGGAGTGCAGATACGCAGTATTTT; cdr3_aa: CASSARTSGSADTQYF
d_call: .; clone_size: .; v_call: TRBV7-2; j_call: TRBJ2-5; cdr3_nt: TGTGCCAGCAGCGCACTAGGGAGGCAAGAGACCCAGTACTTC; cdr3_aa: CASSALGRQETQYF
d_call: .; clone_size: .; v_call: TRBV21-1; j_call: TRBJ1-1; cdr3_nt: TGTGCCAGCAGCATTAAAGACGGCACTGAAGCTTTCTTT; cdr3_aa: CASSIKDGTEAFF
d_call: .; clone_size: few; v_call: TRBV5-1; j_call: TRBJ2-7; cdr3_nt: TGCGCCAGCAGCCAGGTGACTAGTGGTTACGAGCAGTACTTC; cdr3_aa: CASSQVTSGYEQYF
d_call: .; clone_size: .; v_call: TRBV27; j_call: TRBJ1-3; cdr3_nt: TGTGCCAGCAGTCGCTTAGGCCTTGGAAACACCATATATTTT; cdr3_aa: CASSRLGLGNTIYF
d_call: .; clone_size: .; v_call: TRBV2; j_call: TRBJ2-3; cdr3_nt: TGTGCCAGCTGCCTAGGTCCAGATACGCAGTATTTT; cdr3_aa: CASCLGPDTQYF
d_call: .; clone_size: .; v_call: TRBV6-5; j_call: TRBJ1-2; cdr3_nt: TGTGCCAGCAACTTCCGGGCGGGGGGCAGCTATGGCTACACCTTC; cdr3_aa: CASNFRAGGSYGYTF
d_call: .; clone_size: .; v_call: TRBV5-1; j_call: TRBJ2-1; cdr3_nt: TGCGCCAGCAGCTCCCCCTCGGGGTGGGAGCAGTTCTTC; cdr3_aa: CASSSPSGWEQFF
d_call: .; clone_size: .; v_call: TRBV11-2; j_call: TRBJ1-1; cdr3_nt: TGTGCCAGCAGCTACCCTAGGGCACCCTCTTTCCCTTTCTTT; cdr3_aa: CASSYPRAPSFPFF